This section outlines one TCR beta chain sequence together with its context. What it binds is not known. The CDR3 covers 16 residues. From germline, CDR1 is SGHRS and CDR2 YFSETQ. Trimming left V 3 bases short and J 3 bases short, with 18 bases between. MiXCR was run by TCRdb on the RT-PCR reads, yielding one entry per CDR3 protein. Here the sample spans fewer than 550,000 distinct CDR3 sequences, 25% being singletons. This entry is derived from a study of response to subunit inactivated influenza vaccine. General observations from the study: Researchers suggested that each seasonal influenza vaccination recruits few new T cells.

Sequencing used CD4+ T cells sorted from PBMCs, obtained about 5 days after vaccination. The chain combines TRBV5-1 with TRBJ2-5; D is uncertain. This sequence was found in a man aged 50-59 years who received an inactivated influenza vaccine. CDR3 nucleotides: TGCGCCAGCAGCTCTCCGATGACACTAAACAAAGAGACCCAGTACTTC. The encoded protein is CASSSPMTLNKETQYF. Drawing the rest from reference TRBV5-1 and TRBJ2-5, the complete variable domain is KAGVTQTPRYLIKTRGQQVTLSCSPISGHRSVSWYQQTPGQGLQFLFEYFSETQRNKGNFPGRFSGRQFSNSRSEMNVSTLELGDSALYLCASSSPMTLNKETQYFGPGTRLLVL.